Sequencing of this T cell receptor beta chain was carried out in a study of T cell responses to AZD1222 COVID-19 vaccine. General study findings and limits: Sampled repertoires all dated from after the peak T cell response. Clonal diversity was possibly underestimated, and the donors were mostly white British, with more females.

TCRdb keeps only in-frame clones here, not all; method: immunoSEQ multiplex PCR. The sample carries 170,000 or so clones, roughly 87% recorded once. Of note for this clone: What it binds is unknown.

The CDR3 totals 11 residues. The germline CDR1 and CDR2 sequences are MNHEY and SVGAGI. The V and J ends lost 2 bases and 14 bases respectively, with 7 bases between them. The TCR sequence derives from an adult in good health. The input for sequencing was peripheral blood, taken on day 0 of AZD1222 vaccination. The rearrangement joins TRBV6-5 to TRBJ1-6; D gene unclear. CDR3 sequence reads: CASSYLGALHF. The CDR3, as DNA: TGTGCCAGCAGTTACCTCGGGGCCCTCCACTTT.